The clone carrying this T cell receptor beta chain was counted between two and nine times. This sample is part of a study of Ad26.COV2.S vaccination and SARS-CoV-2 variants. Germline V gene lookup returns CDR1 LGHDT and CDR2 YNNKEL (reference sequence). V lost 1 base, J lost 3 bases, and 2 bases stayed unmatched. This CDR3 region has 14 residues. Treatment defined: over 15 received Ad26.COV2.S at low or high dose, single or two shots; about 5 received placebo; per-sample allocation not given. Day 63 after the first injection of vaccine or placebo was the sampling time. In the vaccine, an Ad26 vector expressed the SARS-CoV-2 spike of the Wuhan strain. Data came from immunoSEQ multiplex PCR; TCRdb stores just in-frame clones and leaves some out. This table has about 480,000 clones, around 90% appearing once.

The rearrangement links TRBV3-1 (or the pseudogene TRBV3-2) to TRBJ2-5, with 7 bases matching TRBD1. The material sequenced was peripheral blood, taken in a trial of Ad26.COV2.S vaccine versus placebo. This clonotype originated in a person aged 18-60 years who received the Ad26.COV2.S COVID-19 vaccine or a placebo. CDR3 sequence (DNA): TGTGCCAGCAGCCAAGCCACAGGGGAAGAGACCCAGTACTTC. It translates to CASSQATGEETQYF.